The count of the clone carrying this TCR beta chain is one. Antigen unknown. This CDR3 has 12 amino acids. CDR1 and CDR2 from the germline V gene are LGHNA and YSLEER. V was shortened by 0 bases and J by 9 bases, with 6 bases between the two germline ends. Patients with a history of autoimmune disease or on systemic immunosuppression were excluded. These data are taken from a study of OX40 agonist ivuxolimab in advanced cancers. The study, taken as a whole, reports: The study found among the lowest clonal expansion in partial responders at 0.1-3.0 mg/kg.

Using immunoSEQ multiplex PCR, the repertoire was profiled, and TCRdb retains in-frame clones only, with some absent. The table records under 35,000 clones, 80% to 95% of them present only once. This TCR came from an adult with an advanced solid tumor such as melanoma, head and neck, liver or kidney cancer. This chain joins TRBV4-3 and TRBJ2-1; a possible D gene is TRBD1 (5 bases). This specimen consisted of CD4+ or CD8+ T cells sorted from blood, obtained in a trial of the OX40 agonist ivuxolimab. The DNA for the CDR3 is TGCGCCAGCAGCCAAGACAGGGTTGAGCAGTTCTTC. This gives the protein CASSQDRVEQFF.